This T cell receptor beta chain was identified during a study of T cell repertoires in cytomegalovirus infection. General study findings and limits: HLA-C-restricted CMV clonotypes gave the most frequent clonotype in two of eight donors.

The table lists this clonotype with a few counts. What it binds is not known. Germline V gives CDR1 MGHDK, CDR2 SYGVNS. The CDR3 runs to 13 residues. Trimming shortened V by 4 bases and J by 3 bases, and 9 bases separated the two germline ends. Via MiXCR, TCRdb re-called the reads, giving one row per CDR3 protein. The table shows about 180,000 distinct CDR3 sequences, with 17% occurring only once. This clonotype originated in a human donor in good health (CMV status not recorded). Some clones in this sample may be carry-over from other donors' samples. V usage is TRBV25-1 and J usage is TRBJ1-2; D is perhaps TRBD1 (5 bases). Sequencing input: CD8+ T cells from PBMCs. The CDR3 nucleotides read TGTGCCAGCAGTGGGGGGTATGACTATGGCTACACCTTC. This codes for CASSGGYDYGYTF.